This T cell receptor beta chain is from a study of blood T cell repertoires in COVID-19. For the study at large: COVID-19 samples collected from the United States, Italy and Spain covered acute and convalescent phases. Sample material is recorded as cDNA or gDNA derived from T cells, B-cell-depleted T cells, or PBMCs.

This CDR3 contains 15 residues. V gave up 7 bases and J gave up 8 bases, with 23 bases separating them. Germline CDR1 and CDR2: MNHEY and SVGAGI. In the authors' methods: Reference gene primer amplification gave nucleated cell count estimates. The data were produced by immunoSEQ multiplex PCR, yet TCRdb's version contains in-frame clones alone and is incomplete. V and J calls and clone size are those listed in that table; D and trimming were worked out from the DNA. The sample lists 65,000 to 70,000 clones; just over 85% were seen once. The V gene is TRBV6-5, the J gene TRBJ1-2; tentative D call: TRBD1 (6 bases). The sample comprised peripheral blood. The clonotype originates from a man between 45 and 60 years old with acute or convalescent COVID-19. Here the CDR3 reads CASTNRETGLEGYTF. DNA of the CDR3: TGTGCCAGCACTAATAGGGAAACAGGGCTTGAGGGCTACACCTTC.